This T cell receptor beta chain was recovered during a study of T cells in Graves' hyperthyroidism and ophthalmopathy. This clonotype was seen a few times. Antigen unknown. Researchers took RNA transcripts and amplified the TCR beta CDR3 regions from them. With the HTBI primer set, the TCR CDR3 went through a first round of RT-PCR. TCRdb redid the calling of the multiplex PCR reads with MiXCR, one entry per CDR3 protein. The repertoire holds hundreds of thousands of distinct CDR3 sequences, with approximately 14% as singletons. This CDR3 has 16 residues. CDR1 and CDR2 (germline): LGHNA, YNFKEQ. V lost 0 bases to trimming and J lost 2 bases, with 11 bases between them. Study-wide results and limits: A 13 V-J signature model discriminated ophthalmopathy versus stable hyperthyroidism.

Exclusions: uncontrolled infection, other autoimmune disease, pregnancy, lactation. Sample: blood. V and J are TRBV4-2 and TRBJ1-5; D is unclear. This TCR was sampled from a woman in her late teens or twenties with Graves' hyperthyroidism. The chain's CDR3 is CASSQDGKVGNQPQHF. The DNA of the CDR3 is TGTGCCAGCAGCCAAGACGGGAAAGTGGGCAATCAGCCCCAGCATTTT.